The text below deals with one TCR beta chain. Its antigen is unidentified. This specimen comes from a study of monozygotic twins with inflammatory bowel disease. Overall study results and limits: Diversity of TCRbeta measured by inverse Simpson was lower in IBD patients than in healthy co-twins. The sharing of clonotypes with others was lower in IBD patients than in healthy twins, especially with disease activity. Repertoire similarity was not found to differ between concordant and discordant twins, possibly from limited power.

Germline CDR1 and CDR2: LGHDT and YNNKEL (reference sequence). The CDR3 totals 14 residues. Each UMI harboured a 6-nucleotide sample barcode and was appended via template switching. From the 5' RACE reads, TCRdb lists one entry per CDR3 protein and no DNA. This table holds 400,000 to 500,000 distinct CDR3 sequences. What was sequenced was blood. The clonotype was recovered from a human donor with ulcerative colitis or Crohn's disease, or a healthy co-twin of an affected twin (not recorded which). The V gene is TRBV3-1, the J gene TRBJ2-5; TCRdb calls TRBD2, which cannot be checked without DNA. The CDR3 loop reads CASSPGLHQETQYF.